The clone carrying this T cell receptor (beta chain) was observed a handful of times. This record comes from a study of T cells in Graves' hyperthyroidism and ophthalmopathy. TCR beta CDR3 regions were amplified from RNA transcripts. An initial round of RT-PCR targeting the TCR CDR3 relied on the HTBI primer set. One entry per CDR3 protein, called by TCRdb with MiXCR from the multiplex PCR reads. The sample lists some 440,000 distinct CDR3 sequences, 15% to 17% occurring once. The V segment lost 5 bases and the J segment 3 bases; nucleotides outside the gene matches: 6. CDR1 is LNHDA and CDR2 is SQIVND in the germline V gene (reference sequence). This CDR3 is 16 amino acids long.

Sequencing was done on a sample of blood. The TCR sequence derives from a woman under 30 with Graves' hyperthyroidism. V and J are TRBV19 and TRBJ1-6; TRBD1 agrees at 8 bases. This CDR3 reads CASSSPTGDYNSPLHF. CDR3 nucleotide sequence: TGTGCCAGTAGTTCGCCGACAGGGGACTATAATTCACCCCTCCACTTT.